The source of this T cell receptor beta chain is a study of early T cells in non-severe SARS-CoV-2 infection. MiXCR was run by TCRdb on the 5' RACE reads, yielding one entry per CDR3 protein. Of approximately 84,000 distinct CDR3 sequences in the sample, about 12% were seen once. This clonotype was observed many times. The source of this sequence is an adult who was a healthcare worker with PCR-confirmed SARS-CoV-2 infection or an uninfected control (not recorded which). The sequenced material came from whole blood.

In DNA form, the CDR3 reads TGCGCCAGCAGTGACGCGGACACGTTCTACGAGCAGTACTTC. Its protein is CASSDADTFYEQYF. The chain couples TRBV10-1 to TRBJ2-7, with D possibly being TRBD1 (5 bases). CDR1 and CDR2 from the germline V gene are WNHNN and SYGVQD (reference sequence). Deletions cut 3 bases from V and 3 bases from J, with 12 bases between. This CDR3 is 14 amino acids long.